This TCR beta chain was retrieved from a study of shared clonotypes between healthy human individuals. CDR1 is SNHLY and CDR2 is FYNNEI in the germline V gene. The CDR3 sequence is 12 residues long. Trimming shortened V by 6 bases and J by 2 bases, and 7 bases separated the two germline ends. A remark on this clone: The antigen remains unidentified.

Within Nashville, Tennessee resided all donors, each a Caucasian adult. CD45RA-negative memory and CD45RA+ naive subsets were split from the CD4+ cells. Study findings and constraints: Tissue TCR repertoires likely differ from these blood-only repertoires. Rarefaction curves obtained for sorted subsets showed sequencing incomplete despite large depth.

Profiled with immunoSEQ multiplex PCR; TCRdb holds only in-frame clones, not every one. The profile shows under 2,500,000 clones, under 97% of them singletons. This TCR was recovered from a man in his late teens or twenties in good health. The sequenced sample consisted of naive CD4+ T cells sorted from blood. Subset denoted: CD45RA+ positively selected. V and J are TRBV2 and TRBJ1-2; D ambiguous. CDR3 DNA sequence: TGTGCCAGCAGGGGCCGCAACTATGGCTACACCTTC. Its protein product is CASRGRNYGYTF.